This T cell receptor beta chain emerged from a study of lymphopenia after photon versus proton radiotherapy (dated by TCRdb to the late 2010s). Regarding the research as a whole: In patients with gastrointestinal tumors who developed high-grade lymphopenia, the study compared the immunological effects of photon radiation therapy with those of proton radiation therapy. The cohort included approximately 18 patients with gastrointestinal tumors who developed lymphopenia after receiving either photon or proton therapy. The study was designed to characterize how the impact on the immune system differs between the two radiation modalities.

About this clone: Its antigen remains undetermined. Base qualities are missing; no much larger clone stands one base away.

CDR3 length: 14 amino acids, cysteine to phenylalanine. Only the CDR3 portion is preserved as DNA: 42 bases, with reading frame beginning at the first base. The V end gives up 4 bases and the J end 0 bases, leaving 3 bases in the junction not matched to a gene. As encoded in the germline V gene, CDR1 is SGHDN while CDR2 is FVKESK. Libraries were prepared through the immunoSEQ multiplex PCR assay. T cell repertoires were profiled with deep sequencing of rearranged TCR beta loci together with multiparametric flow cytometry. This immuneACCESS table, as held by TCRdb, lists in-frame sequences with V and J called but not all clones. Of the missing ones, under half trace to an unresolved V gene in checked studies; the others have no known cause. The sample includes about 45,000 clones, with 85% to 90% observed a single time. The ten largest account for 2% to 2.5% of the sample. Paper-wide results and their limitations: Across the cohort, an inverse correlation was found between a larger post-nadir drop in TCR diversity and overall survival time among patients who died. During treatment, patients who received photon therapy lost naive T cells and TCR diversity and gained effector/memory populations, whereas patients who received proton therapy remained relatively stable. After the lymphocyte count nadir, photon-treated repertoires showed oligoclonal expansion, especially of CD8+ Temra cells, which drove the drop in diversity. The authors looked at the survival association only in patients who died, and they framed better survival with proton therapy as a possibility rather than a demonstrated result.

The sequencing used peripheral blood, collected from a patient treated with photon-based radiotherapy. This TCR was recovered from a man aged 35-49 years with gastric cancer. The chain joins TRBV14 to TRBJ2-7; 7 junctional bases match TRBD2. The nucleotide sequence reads TGTGCCAGCAGCCCTGGCGGGGGCTCCTACGAGCAGTACTTC. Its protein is CASSPGGGSYEQYF.